A selection of T cell receptor beta chains follows, all from one sample in a study of cytomegalovirus exposure and HLA in healthy donors. Using immunoSEQ multiplex PCR, the repertoire was profiled, and TCRdb retains in-frame clones only, with some absent. The sample includes 110,000 to 150,000 clones, approximately 80% of them seen just once. Sample: PBMCs. These receptors came from a male donor in good health and CMV-seronegative. Both conserved end residues are part of each CDR3. A D gene is named only where the DNA matches it firmly. Expanded clones get a size class; other rows say once, few or many, or leave the size out.

v_gene: TRBV27
abundance: .
j_gene: TRBJ2-3
d_gene: .
CDR3aa: CASSLYGAGADTQYF
CDR3nt: TGTGCCAGCAGTTTATATGGAGCCGGCGCAGATACGCAGTATTTT

v_gene: TRBV9
abundance: .
j_gene: TRBJ2-7
d_gene: TRBD1
CDR3aa: CASSVDGTGRLVHGQYF
CDR3nt: TGTGCCAGCAGCGTAGATGGGACAGGTCGCCTTGTTCATGGGCAGTACTTC

v_gene: TRBV6-6
abundance: .
j_gene: TRBJ1-5
d_gene: TRBD1
CDR3aa: CASSLGGAGQPQHF
CDR3nt: TGTGCCAGCAGCTTAGGGGGCGCGGGTCAGCCCCAGCATTTT

v_gene: TRBV14
abundance: .
j_gene: TRBJ2-5
d_gene: .
CDR3aa: CASSQGGQTQYF
CDR3nt: TGTGCCAGTAGCCAAGGAGGGCAGACCCAGTACTTC

v_gene: TRBV5-1
abundance: .
j_gene: TRBJ1-3
d_gene: TRBD1
CDR3aa: CASSLGQGNVWYF
CDR3nt: TGCGCCAGCAGCTTGGGACAGGGGAACGTCTGGTATTTT

v_gene: TRBV12-5
abundance: .
j_gene: TRBJ2-2
d_gene: .
CDR3aa: CASGLPSGRGTGELFF
CDR3nt: TGTGCTAGTGGTTTGCCCTCAGGGCGGGGCACCGGGGAGCTGTTTTTT

v_gene: TRBV7-9
abundance: few
j_gene: TRBJ2-3
d_gene: TRBD2
CDR3aa: CASSRASGSTDTQYF
CDR3nt: TGTGCCAGCAGCCGGGCTAGCGGGAGCACAGATACGCAGTATTTT

v_gene: TRBV6-6
abundance: .
j_gene: TRBJ2-7
d_gene: .
CDR3aa: CASSKIGQFDEQYF
CDR3nt: TGTGCCAGCAGTAAAATAGGACAATTCGACGAGCAGTACTTC

v_gene: TRBV5-1
abundance: few
j_gene: TRBJ2-7
d_gene: TRBD2
CDR3aa: CASTHSSGSYEQYF
CDR3nt: TGCGCCAGCACACATTCTAGCGGTTCCTACGAGCAGTACTTC

v_gene: TRBV6-5
abundance: .
j_gene: TRBJ2-7
d_gene: TRBD2
CDR3aa: CASSLGLAVAYEQYF
CDR3nt: TGTGCCAGCAGTTTGGGACTAGCCGTCGCCTACGAGCAGTACTTC

v_gene: TRBV9
abundance: .
j_gene: TRBJ2-7
d_gene: TRBD2
CDR3aa: CASSVATLAESSYEQYF
CDR3nt: TGTGCCAGCAGCGTAGCTACGCTAGCGGAGAGCTCCTACGAGCAGTACTTC